Below, 20 T cell receptor beta chains from the same sample are listed, as sequenced in a study of beta chain features in type 1 diabetes. The study reverse transcribed the entire isolated RNA, so it sequenced expressed TCRB transcripts. Profiled with immunoSEQ multiplex PCR; TCRdb holds only in-frame clones, not every one. The sample shows 200,000 to 300,000 clones, 25% to 30% of them seen only once. Sequencing was done on a sample of central memory CD4+ T cells from blood. These receptors all come from a man aged 25 to 45 in good health.

There are a few counts of this clone. The chain carries TRBV29-1 and TRBJ2-1; either TRBD1 or TRBD2 may fit D (6 bases each). Between the trimmed V and J ends, which lost 1 base and 7 bases, there was a span of 11 bases. Per the germline V gene, CDR1 is SQVTM and CDR2 is ANQGSEA. This CDR3 region has 13 residues. CDR3: CSVEAQGGNEQFF. DNA of the CDR3: TGCAGCGTTGAAGCACAGGGAGGTAATGAGCAGTTCTTC.

This rearrangement joins TRBV18 to TRBJ2-7, with D tentatively TRBD2 (6 bases). Germline-derived CDR1 and CDR2 are KGHSH and LQKENI. The CDR3 covers 12 residues. Trimming took 6 bases from V and 1 from J, leaving 7 bases between them. In DNA, the CDR3 is TGTGCCAGCTCGGGAGGATCCTACGAGCAGTACTTC. Protein sequence: CASSGGSYEQYF.

This clone occurred a few times. The rearrangement uses TRBV28 and TRBJ2-7; D might be TRBD2 (6 bases). The V gene lost 6 bases and the J gene lost 2 bases, with 17 bases spanning the gap. Germline CDR1 reads MDHEN; CDR2 reads SYDVKM. The CDR3 has 15 amino acids. The CDR3 protein is CASRGDRGRTYEQYF. CDR3 DNA sequence: TGTGCCAGCAGGGGGGACCGGGGGAGGACCTACGAGCAGTACTTC. The full variable domain, its missing parts supplied by reference TRBV28 and TRBJ2-7, is DVKVTQSSRYLVKRTGEKVFLECVQDMDHENMFWYRQDPGLGLRLIYFSYDVKMKEKGDIPEGYSVSREKKERFSLILESASTNQTSMYLCASRGDRGRTYEQYFGPGTRLTVT.

This clone was recorded at least ten times. This sequence joins TRBV4-3 and TRBJ2-3, with D possibly being TRBD2 (5 bases). Trimming took off 4 bases at V and 4 bases at J, with 15 bases between the two ends. Germline V lookup: CDR1 LGHNA, CDR2 YSLEER. This CDR3 region has 15 residues. The CDR3 DNA reads TGCGCCAGCAGCCCGTTGGGAGCGGCCGCAGATACGCAGTATTTT. Protein sequence: CASSPLGAAADTQYF.

The chain's CDR3 is CASGDGYEQYF. DNA for the CDR3: TGTGCCAGCGGGGATGGATACGAGCAGTACTTC. This chain joins TRBV9 and TRBJ2-7, with no clear D. The CDR3 contains 11 residues. Trimming removed 7 bases from V and 4 bases from J, with 9 bases in between. The V gene's germline CDR1 is SGDLS and CDR2 YYNGEE.

This clone has just a few counts. The gene calls are TRBV7-9 and TRBJ1-5, with D possibly being TRBD1 (5 bases). Trimming took off 1 base at V and 7 bases at J, with 14 bases between the two ends. This CDR3 is 15 amino acids long. The V gene's germline CDR1 is SEHNR and CDR2 FQNEAQ (reference sequence). The CDR3 DNA reads as TGTGCCAGCAGCTTAGATGGGCAGGGAATGCAGCCCCAGCATTTT. Protein: CASSLDGQGMQPQHF.

V usage is TRBV5-8 and J usage is TRBJ2-1; TRBD1 agrees at 8 bases. Trimming removed 3 bases from V and 1 base from J; junction bases left unmatched: 6. The CDR3 covers 16 residues. The V gene's germline CDR1 is SGHTS and CDR2 YDEGEE. CDR3 coding DNA: TGTGCCAGCAGCTGGCAGGGGGCGGTTTCCTACAATGAGCAGTTCTTC. It specifies CASSWQGAVSYNEQFF. Together with reference TRBV5-8 and TRBJ2-1, the CDR3 gives the full variable domain: EAGVTQSPTHLIKTRGQQATLRCSPISGHTSVYWYQQALGLGLQFLLWYDEGEERNRGNFPPRFSGRQFPNYSSELNVNALELEDSALYLCASSWQGAVSYNEQFFGPGTRLTVL.

This clone was counted a few times. The rearrangement links TRBV18 to TRBJ2-4; tentative D call: TRBD1 (5 bases). V lost 0 bases and J 6 bases, leaving 12 bases between the germline ends. The CDR3 is made up of 15 amino acids. The V gene's germline CDR1 is KGHSH and CDR2 LQKENI. The DNA of the CDR3 is TGTGCCAGCTCACCACCGGTGGGGCCTGGAAACATTCAGTACTTC. It yields the protein CASSPPVGPGNIQYF.

This clone has only a few counts. J is TRBJ2-5 and V is TRBV6-1; D not resolved. Trimming left V 2 bases short and J 5 bases short, with 9 bases between. CDR1 and CDR2 (germline): MNHNS, SASEGT. The CDR3 runs to 13 residues. In DNA, the CDR3 is TGTGCCAGCAGTGAACTGAGGTGGGAGACCCAGTACTTC. It yields the protein CASSELRWETQYF.

The genes are TRBV6-1 and TRBJ2-1; TRBD2 might be the D (5 bases). Germline loops: CDR1 MNHNS, CDR2 SASEGT. V was shortened by 2 bases and J by 3 bases, with 14 bases between the two germline ends. This CDR3 is built from 16 residues. DNA of the CDR3: TGTGCCAGCAGTGAATGGGGTACCGCGGGCTACAATGAGCAGTTCTTC. It is translated as CASSEWGTAGYNEQFF.

The rearrangement joins TRBV18 to TRBJ1-5, with D tentatively TRBD1 (6 bases). Germline values: CDR1 KGHSH, CDR2 LQKENI. V lost 4 bases and J 5 bases, leaving 15 bases between the germline ends. The CDR3 extends over 15 amino acids. This CDR3 reads CASSHSGGGDQPQHF. CDR3 nucleotide sequence: TGTGCCAGCTCACATTCTGGGGGCGGGGATCAGCCCCAGCATTTT.

This clone was observed a few times. This chain joins TRBV4-1 and TRBJ2-3, with 15 bases identical to TRBD2. V gave up 6 bases and J gave up 6 bases; unmatched junction bases: 7. Germline CDR1 MGHRA, CDR2 YSYEKL. The CDR3 runs to 16 residues. The CDR3 nucleotides read TGCGCCAGCAGATCGGGACTAGCGGGAGGAAGGGATACGCAGTATTTT. Translated, it gives CASRSGLAGGRDTQYF.

Here the CDR3 DNA reads TGTGCCAGCGCCAGGGCCGCTAACTATGGCTACACCTTC. Residues: CASARAANYGYTF. The chain employs TRBV6-5 and TRBJ1-2; weak D call: TRBD1 (5 bases). The length of the CDR3 is 13 residues. Looked up from germline, CDR1 is MNHEY and CDR2 is SVGAGI. V dropped 8 bases and J dropped 0 bases, with 10 bases sitting between them.

The chain recombines TRBV2 with TRBJ1-5, with D perhaps TRBD1 (6 bases). The CDR3 length is 13 residues. The V gene lost 10 bases and the J gene lost 5 bases, with 15 bases spanning the gap. Germline values: CDR1 SNHLY, CDR2 FYNNEI. CDR3 bases: TGTGCCACCCAGGGGACGGGGGATCAGCCCCAGCATTTT. Protein: CATQGTGDQPQHF.

This clone was seen a handful of times. The chain combines TRBV10-3 with TRBJ2-7, with 10 positions matching TRBD1. Germline CDR1 reads ENHRY; CDR2 reads SYGVKD. CDR3 size: 15 residues. The V segment lost 6 bases and the J segment 2 bases; nucleotides outside the gene matches: 7. Written as DNA, the CDR3 is TGTGCCATCAGAAGCGGGACAGGGGACACCTACGAGCAGTACTTC. As protein: CAIRSGTGDTYEQYF.

This clone was counted between two and nine times. This chain connects TRBV29-1 to TRBJ2-3, with TRBD1 as a possible D gene (6 bases). The germline V gene has CDR1 SQVTM and CDR2 ANQGSEA. Trimming shortened V by 6 bases and J by 1 base, and 14 bases separated the two germline ends. The CDR3 covers 14 residues. CDR3 DNA sequence: TGCAGCGTCTCAACCCGGACAGGCACAGATACGCAGTATTTT. Encoded protein: CSVSTRTGTDTQYF.

The chain employs TRBV7-2 and TRBJ2-3; 11 bases are shared with TRBD1. With 2 bases clipped from V and 7 bases from J, the junction kept 2 bases outside the gene matches. This CDR3 is built from 14 residues. Germline CDR1 SGHTA, CDR2 FQGNSA. The CDR3 DNA follows: TGTGCCAGCAGCTTATGGGACAGGGGGAATACGCAGTATTTT. Amino acids: CASSLWDRGNTQYF.

Ten or more counts support this clone. The chain has TRBV11-2 and TRBJ2-3; 10 positions agree with TRBD2. J was trimmed by 5 bases and V by 5 bases; bases with no gene match: 10. Germline CDR1 reads SGHAT; CDR2 reads FQNNGV. The CDR3 sequence is 16 residues long. The CDR3 loop reads CASSPLAGGPRDTQYF. The CDR3 region has the DNA TGTGCCAGCAGCCCTTTAGCGGGGGGCCCGAGAGATACGCAGTATTTT.

This clone was seen more than once but under ten times. This chain joins TRBV5-4 and TRBJ2-7; maybe TRBD1 (5 bases). The V end was cut by 5 bases, the J end by 2 bases, with 17 bases between. The CDR3 loop spans 15 amino acids. Germline V gene lookup returns CDR1 SGHNT and CDR2 YYREEE (reference sequence). CDR3 sequence reads: CASSSQVGPTYEQYF. The CDR3 DNA reads TGTGCCAGCAGTTCCCAGGTGGGGCCGACCTACGAGCAGTACTTC.

This chain connects TRBV15 to TRBJ1-2, with D uncertain. Trimming shortened V by 0 bases and J by 10 bases, and 15 bases separated the two germline ends. The CDR3 totals 14 residues. Germline CDR1 LNHNV, CDR2 YYDKDF (reference sequence). CDR3 coding DNA: TGTGCCACCAGCAGAGATAGGGTCGACACCGCCTACACCTTC. It specifies CATSRDRVDTAYTF.